The 4 T cell receptor beta chains given below trace back to one sample, sequenced in a study of regulatory T cells in long-lasting Graves disease. Investigators prepared the TCR beta libraries by applying iRepertoire HTBI primers and Arm-PCR of CDR3 regions. TCRdb called the multiplex PCR reads again in MiXCR, with one record for every CDR3 protein. The table shows 430,000 or so distinct CDR3 sequences, with 21% occurring only once. Time point specified: persistent/refractory GD, antithyroid drugs over 5 years with positive TRAb. Construction of the TCR library relied on RNA isolated from PBMCs. The source was peripheral blood mononuclear cells (PBMCs), collected when the disease was refractory, from a patient treated with antithyroid drugs. The source of these receptors is a female donor with Graves disease.

This clonotype was picked up a small number of times. The V gene is TRBV20-1, the J gene TRBJ2-1; 7 bases line up with TRBD2. Germline CDR1 reads DFQATT; CDR2 reads SNEGSKA (reference sequence). This CDR3 has 14 residues. After removal of 6 bases from V and 4 bases from J, the junction contained 9 bases not matched to a gene. The DNA for the CDR3 is TGCAGTGCCAGAACTAGCGAGAGTTACAATGAGCAGTTCTTC. As protein: CSARTSESYNEQFF.

The CDR3 is CASSYDRRNSYEQYF. As DNA, the CDR3 is TGTGCCAGCAGTTACGACCGCCGTAACTCCTACGAGCAGTACTTC. The chain combines TRBV6-5 with TRBJ2-7, with unresolved D. This CDR3 comprises 15 residues. Germline V gene lookup returns CDR1 MNHEY and CDR2 SVGAGI. Trimming took 2 bases from V and 0 from J, leaving 11 bases between them.

This clonotype came up many times. The gene calls are TRBV9 and TRBJ2-6, with no clear D. CDR1 and CDR2 from the germline V gene are SGDLS and YYNGEE. This CDR3 comprises 14 residues. Trimming removed 3 bases at V and 0 bases at J, with 4 bases between. The CDR3 loop is CASSALSGANVLTF. CDR3 DNA: TGTGCCAGCAGCGCCCTCTCTGGGGCCAACGTCCTGACTTTC.

This clonotype was observed at least ten times. V and J are TRBV28 and TRBJ2-2; 9 bases align to TRBD2. Losses at the gene ends were 6 bases for V and 4 bases for J; bases not matched to a gene: 12. This CDR3 has 17 residues. The germline V gene encodes CDR1 MDHEN and CDR2 SYDVKM. As DNA, the CDR3 is TGTGCCAGCAGCCGAATAAGCGGGAGGCCGGGCACCGGGGAGCTGTTTTTT. It codes for CASSRISGRPGTGELFF.